The TCR beta chain described here comes from a study of cytomegalovirus exposure and HLA in healthy donors. PCR primers comprised 60 Vbeta and 13 Jbeta primers. The method was immunoSEQ multiplex PCR; TCRdb's version includes in-frame clones alone and lacks a portion of them. This sample carries 180,000 or so clones, around 62% of them seen once, and the ten largest clones take roughly 2.9%. The CDR3 extends over 14 amino acids. V lost 1 base and J lost 5; bases outside the gene matches: 3. Germline CDR1 reads GTSNPN; CDR2 reads SVGIG (reference sequence). This TCR was sampled from a man aged 35 to 55 in good health and CMV-seronegative. Input material: PBMCs. The gene calls are TRBV30 and TRBJ2-7; 12 nucleotides agree with TRBD1. The DNA of the CDR3 is TGTGCCTGGAGTGCCGGGACAGGGGGCCACGAGCAGTACTTC. It specifies CAWSAGTGGHEQYF.